A selection of T cell receptor beta chains follows, all from one sample in a study of blood T cell repertoires in COVID-19. TCRdb keeps only in-frame clones here, not all; method: immunoSEQ multiplex PCR. The table shows some 89,000 clones, with approximately 90% occurring only once. The sample was peripheral blood. Receptors were obtained from a man aged 60-69 years with acute or convalescent COVID-19. CDR3s include the opening cysteine and the closing phenylalanine or tryptophan. The order of the fields is D gene, clone size, V gene, J gene, CDR3 DNA, CDR3 protein. The D gene is left open where the match is weak. Clone size is shown for a subset of rows, as once, few, many or a class of expanded clone.

>TRBD1|NA|TRBV5-6|TRBJ2-5
TGTGCCAGCAGCTTGGTGGGACAGGGACCCCAAGAGACCCAGTACTTC
CASSLVGQGPQETQYF
>NA|NA|TRBV23-1|TRBJ1-4
TGCGCCAGCGGGCACGAAAATGAAAAACTGTTTTTT
CASGHENEKLFF
>TRBD1|NA|TRBV7-9|TRBJ1-1
TGTGCCAGCAGCCCCTGGACAGGGGGTCGGGACACTGAAGCTTTCTTT
CASSPWTGGRDTEAFF
>NA|NA|TRBV6-5|TRBJ1-1
TGTGCCAGCAGTTACGATTCCGGGAACACTGAAGCTTTCTTT
CASSYDSGNTEAFF
>NA|NA|TRBV7-9|TRBJ2-7
TGTGCCATCGACGGGGGGCTGACCTCATCCTCATCCTACGAGCAGTACTTC
CAIDGGLTSSSSYEQYF
>NA|NA|TRBV27|TRBJ1-5
TGTGCCAGCAGCCCGAGGCGGGGCCTCGATCAGCCCCAGCATTTT
CASSPRRGLDQPQHF
>TRBD1|NA|TRBV6-5|TRBJ1-5
TGTGCCAGCAGTTATGACGGGACAGGACAGGATCAGCCCCAGCATTTT
CASSYDGTGQDQPQHF
>NA|NA|TRBV2|TRBJ1-5
TGTGCCAGCAGCCCTGGGGCTAGGCCCCAGCATTTT
CASSPGARPQHF
>NA|NA|TRBV6-6|TRBJ1-1
TGTGCCAGCACCCCAGGAGGCACTGAAGCTTTCTTT
CASTPGGTEAFF
>NA|once|TRBV11-2|TRBJ1-1
TGTGCCAGCAGCTTAGATCCCAGGGGTTATTCCTGGGGCACTGAAGCTTTCTTT
CASSLDPRGYSWGTEAFF
>NA|NA|TRBV19|TRBJ2-1
TGTGCCAGTAGTATCAGGGGACCATACAATGAGCAGTTCTTC
CASSIRGPYNEQFF
>NA|NA|TRBV19|TRBJ1-5
TGTGCCAGTAGTAGGGCCCAGGGAACGGTCGGCAATCAGCCCCAGCATTTT
CASSRAQGTVGNQPQHF
>NA|once|TRBV6-5|TRBJ1-2
TGTGCCAGCAGTTACTCCAGGGGAGGGTCTTATGGCTACACCTTC
CASSYSRGGSYGYTF
>TRBD1|NA|TRBV5-1|TRBJ1-3
TGCGCCAGCAGCTTGAGACAGGGGATCTCTGGAAACACCATATATTTT
CASSLRQGISGNTIYF
>NA|NA|TRBV10-2|TRBJ1-3
TGCGCCAGCAGTGAGAGTCAGGGGAACACCATATATTTT
CASSESQGNTIYF
>TRBD1|NA|TRBV11-2|TRBJ1-1
TGTGCCAGCAGCGGCCGGGACAGGGGCCCTGAAGCTTTCTTT
CASSGRDRGPEAFF
>NA|NA|TRBV6-6|TRBJ1-2
TGTGCCAGCAGTTACCCACAGGACTATGGCTACACCTTC
CASSYPQDYGYTF
>TRBD1|NA|TRBV19|TRBJ1-5
TGTGCCAGTAGTATAGATCACCGGGACAGGTGGAATCAGCCCCAGCATTTT
CASSIDHRDRWNQPQHF
>TRBD2|NA|TRBV13|TRBJ2-1
TGTGCCAGCAGCTTAGAGCCCTTTAGCGGGGGGGCCGACAATGAGCAGTTCTTC
CASSLEPFSGGADNEQFF
>NA|NA|TRBV4-1|TRBJ1-5
TGCGCCAGCAGCAAGACCGATAACGGAGGCAATCAGCCCCAGCATTTT
CASSKTDNGGNQPQHF
>TRBD2|NA|TRBV5-4|TRBJ2-1
TGTGCCAGCAGCTTGTCGATCGGGGGGAAAAATGAGCAGTTCTTC
CASSLSIGGKNEQFF
>TRBD1|NA|TRBV7-2|TRBJ2-7
TGTGCCAGCAGCACTCTCGGACAGGGAGCGGCCGAGCAGTACTTC
CASSTLGQGAAEQYF
>TRBD1|NA|TRBV5-1|TRBJ1-3
TGCGCCAGCAGACCTAACGGACAGGGTGGCTCTGGAAACACCATATATTTT
CASRPNGQGGSGNTIYF
>TRBD1|few|TRBV18|TRBJ2-6
TGTGCCAGCTCACCGGGACAGTTCTCTGGGGCCAACGTCCTGACTTTC
CASSPGQFSGANVLTF
>TRBD1|NA|TRBV5-4|TRBJ1-1
TGTGCCAGCAGCTCCGACAGGGTGAACACTGAAGCTTTCTTT
CASSSDRVNTEAFF
>TRBD2|NA|TRBV5-6|TRBJ2-4
TGTGCCAGCAGCTTGGGGTCTAGCGGGGGCCTAAACATTCAGTACTTC
CASSLGSSGGLNIQYF
>NA|NA|TRBV29-1|TRBJ1-1
TGCAGCGTTGCTCAGGTGTTGAACACTGAAGCTTTCTTT
CSVAQVLNTEAFF
>NA|NA|TRBV7-8|TRBJ2-2
TGTGCCAGCAGCTTAGCGGAGGGCGGTTACACCGGGGAGCTGTTTTTT
CASSLAEGGYTGELFF
>NA|NA|TRBV6-2/TRBV6-3|TRBJ1-2
TGTGCCAGCAGTTACTCGGAGGGGTATGGCTACACCTTC
CASSYSEGYGYTF
>TRBD1|NA|TRBV5-1|TRBJ1-1
TGCGCCAGCAGCGCGGGACAGAGAATGAACACTGAAGCTTTCTTT
CASSAGQRMNTEAFF
>NA|NA|TRBV6-4|TRBJ1-2
TGTGCCACCAAAGTAGCGGCGGAGACCCGCTATGGCTACACCTTC
CATKVAAETRYGYTF
>NA|NA|TRBV30|TRBJ1-1
TGTGCCTGGAGTGTACGGGGGGCTCAACTCACCACTGAAGCTTTCTTT
CAWSVRGAQLTTEAFF
>NA|NA|TRBV30|TRBJ1-3
TGTGCCTGGAGTCAGGGATTCTCTGGAAACACCATATATTTT
CAWSQGFSGNTIYF
>NA|NA|TRBV30|TRBJ2-1
TGTGCCTCCGTCCGGGGAGGTGAGCAGTTCTTC
CASVRGGEQFF
>NA|NA|TRBV21-1|TRBJ2-3
TGTGCCAGCGGGGGCACTACTAGCACAGATACGCAGTATTTT
CASGGTTSTDTQYF
>TRBD1|NA|TRBV30|TRBJ1-6
TGTGCCTTGGGGACAGGGGGGAATTCACCCCTCCACTTT
CALGTGGNSPLHF
>TRBD1|once|TRBV7-8|TRBJ1-5
TGTGCCAGCAGCTTGGCCCAGGGGGTTGATCAGCCCCAGCATTTT
CASSLAQGVDQPQHF
>NA|NA|TRBV11-1|TRBJ1-1
TGTGCCAGCAGCTTGTACGTGACAGAAGCTTTCTTT
CASSLYVTEAFF
>NA|NA|TRBV6-1|TRBJ1-4
TGTGCCAGCAGTGAATCTCTAGGCGGGGGGAAGCTGTTTTTT
CASSESLGGGKLFF
>NA|NA|TRBV28|TRBJ2-3
TGTGCCAGCAGTTTATTACGGGGGGCGGGGAAAGATACGCAGTATTTT
CASSLLRGAGKDTQYF
>NA|NA|TRBV6-6|TRBJ1-2
TGTGCCAGCAGTTTTCCAGACACCGGCTACACCTTC
CASSFPDTGYTF
>TRBD2|NA|TRBV18|TRBJ2-5
TGTGCCAGCTCACCATCCAGCGGGGGAGGGGAGACCCAGTACTTC
CASSPSSGGGETQYF
>NA|NA|TRBV11-2|TRBJ1-6
TGTGCCAGCAGCTTAGACCGGACGGGAAATTCACCCCTCCACTTT
CASSLDRTGNSPLHF
>NA|NA|TRBV10-1|TRBJ2-3
TGCGCCAGCACAAACACTAAAACAGGGTCAACAGATACGCAGTATTTT
CASTNTKTGSTDTQYF
>NA|NA|TRBV11-3|TRBJ1-2
TGTGCCAGCAGCGGAACCGGCGGGCGTGGCTACACCTTC
CASSGTGGRGYTF
>NA|NA|TRBV6-6|TRBJ2-7
TGTGCCAGCAAAAAAACGGGGGGCACTGAACACGAGCAGTACTTC
CASKKTGGTEHEQYF
>TRBD1|few|TRBV19|TRBJ2-1
TGTGCCAGCTGGGACAGGGGAAGCGCCTACAATGAGCAGTTCTTC
CASWDRGSAYNEQFF
>NA|NA|TRBV9|TRBJ1-2
TGTGCCAGCAGCCCTCGGGGTTTTGGCTACACCTTC
CASSPRGFGYTF
>NA|NA|TRBV5-1|TRBJ1-3
TGCGCCAGCAGCTTGGGGACAATTGGAAACACCATATATTTT
CASSLGTIGNTIYF
>NA|NA|TRBV2|TRBJ1-2
TGTGCCAGCAGCGTCGTTCGGGAGACTGGCTACACCTTC
CASSVVRETGYTF
>NA|once|TRBV4-1|TRBJ1-1
TGCGCCAGCAGCCAAGTCGTGGTTTGGGCTGCTGAAGCTTTCTTT
CASSQVVVWAAEAFF
>TRBD1|NA|TRBV5-1|TRBJ1-2
TGCGCCAGCAGCTCCTGGACAGGGGGCGCCTTGGGTGGCTACACCTTC
CASSSWTGGALGGYTF
>NA|NA|TRBV18|TRBJ2-3
TGTGCCAGCTCCCAAGGGGCCGGAGATACGCAGTATTTT
CASSQGAGDTQYF
>TRBD1|NA|TRBV7-9|TRBJ1-1
TGTGCCAGCAGCCAACAGGGGTACACTGAAGCTTTCTTT
CASSQQGYTEAFF